Shown below are 16 T cell receptor beta chains from a single sample sequenced in a study of blood T cell repertoires in COVID-19. Method: immunoSEQ multiplex PCR; TCRdb's copy keeps in-frame clones and lacks some. The sample contains about 190,000 clones, under 90% of which appear only once. The source material was peripheral blood. The receptor set was obtained from a man in his sixties with acute or convalescent COVID-19.

The CDR3 region is CASRRTGAYEQYF. For the CDR3, the DNA is TGTGCCAGCAGGCGGACAGGGGCCTACGAGCAGTACTTC. This rearrangement joins TRBV7-3 to TRBJ2-7; TRBD1 matches 9 bases. This CDR3 spans 13 amino acids. The germline gives CDR1 SGHTA, CDR2 FQGTGA. V lost 6 bases to trimming and J lost 2 bases; unmatched junction nucleotides: 2. Using reference TRBV7-3 and TRBJ2-7 for the parts outside the CDR3, the full variable domain is GAGVSQTPSNKVTEKGKYVELRCDPISGHTALYWYRQSLGQGPEFLIYFQGTGAADDSGLPNDRFFAVRPEGSVSTLKIQRTERGDSAVYLCASRRTGAYEQYFGPGTRLTVT.

As DNA, the CDR3 is TGTGCCAGCAGCCAAGATAGGGGGATTGAAGCTTTCTTT. This gives the protein CASSQDRGIEAFF. J is TRBJ1-1 and V is TRBV4-2; weak D call: TRBD1 (6 bases). Germline assignment: CDR1 LGHNA and CDR2 YNFKEQ. The CDR3 is 13 residues long. Deletions cut 0 bases from V and 7 bases from J, with 9 bases between.

The rearrangement uses TRBV6-4 and TRBJ2-1, with TRBD2 matching over 11 bases. CDR3 length: 15 residues. Germline trimming cut 5 bases from V and 1 base from J; bases unmatched to any gene: 1. CDR1 is MRHNA, CDR2 SNTAGT, per germline. CDR3 sequence (DNA): TGTGCCAGCAGTCCTAGCGGGGGGTCCTACAATGAGCAGTTCTTC. It translates to CASSPSGGSYNEQFF.

The genes are TRBV10-2 and TRBJ1-2; D uncertain. With 3 bases removed from V and 2 bases from J, the gap between germline ends came to 7 bases. From germline, CDR1 is WSHSY and CDR2 SAAADI. The CDR3 spans 13 residues. The CDR3, as DNA: TGCGCCAGCAGTGAACAGCCAAACTATGGCTACACCTTC. This gives the protein CASSEQPNYGYTF.

This chain uses TRBV2 with TRBJ1-1, with a possible D match to TRBD1 (6 bases). Germline loops: CDR1 SNHLY, CDR2 FYNNEI. The CDR3 sequence is 14 residues long. The germline V and J ends were trimmed by 4 bases and 4 bases, with 13 bases remaining between them. CDR3 sequence: CASSAEQGGTEAFF. In nucleotides, the CDR3 is TGTGCCAGCAGTGCGGAACAGGGTGGCACTGAAGCTTTCTTT.

This clone was observed a few times. The V call is TRBV7-2, the J call TRBJ1-4; 10 bases agree with TRBD1. This CDR3 has 14 residues. Germline values: CDR1 SGHTA, CDR2 FQGNSA. The ends lost 5 bases at V and 8 bases at J; junction bases unmatched: 5. In nucleotides, the CDR3 is TGTGCCAGCAGCCCCCGGACAGGGGGAGAAAAACTGTTTTTT. Amino acid sequence: CASSPRTGGEKLFF.

This clone is a singleton in its sample. The rearrangement links TRBV3-1 (or the pseudogene TRBV3-2) to TRBJ1-3, with 7 bases that match TRBD1. CDR1 and CDR2 (germline): LGHDT, YNNKEL (reference sequence). CDR3 length: 14 amino acids. Losses at the gene ends were 2 bases for V and 2 bases for J; bases not matched to a gene: 0. The CDR3 spells CASSQQGAGNTIYF. The CDR3 nucleotides read TGTGCCAGCAGCCAACAGGGGGCTGGAAACACCATATATTTT.

This chain joins TRBV7-3 and TRBJ1-6; D gene ambiguous. Deletions cut 5 bases from V and 10 bases from J, with 18 bases between. Germline values: CDR1 SGHTA, CDR2 FQGTGA. The CDR3 covers 15 residues. CDR3 protein: CASSPGRGSGSPLHF. Here the CDR3 DNA reads TGTGCCAGCAGCCCCGGCCGGGGAAGCGGATCACCCCTCCACTTT.

This clone has only a few counts. V usage is TRBV5-4 and J usage is TRBJ2-2; 7 bases match TRBD1. This CDR3 is built from 15 residues. The V segment lost 1 base and the J segment 4 bases; nucleotides outside the gene matches: 4. The germline CDR1 and CDR2 sequences are SGHNT and YYREEE (reference sequence). This chain's CDR3 is CASSLKGARTGELFF. In DNA form, the CDR3 reads TGTGCCAGCAGCTTGAAGGGGGCGCGCACCGGGGAGCTGTTTTTT. Based on the CDR3 plus reference TRBV5-4 and TRBJ2-2, the full variable domain is ETGVTQSPTHLIKTRGQQVTLRCSSQSGHNTVSWYQQALGQGPQFIFQYYREEENGRGNFPPRFSGLQFPNYSSELNVNALELDDSALYLCASSLKGARTGELFFGEGSRLTVL.

CDR3 loop: CASSLFGGVSYEQYF. As DNA, the CDR3 is TGTGCCAGCAGCTTATTCGGGGGGGTCTCCTACGAGCAGTACTTC. The rearrangement links TRBV7-3 to TRBJ2-7, with 8 nucleotides matching TRBD2. The CDR3 covers 15 residues. The V segment lost 2 bases and the J segment 0 bases; nucleotides outside the gene matches: 3. Germline V gives CDR1 SGHTA, CDR2 FQGTGA. The full variable domain, rest sourced from reference TRBV7-3 and TRBJ2-7, is GAGVSQTPSNKVTEKGKYVELRCDPISGHTALYWYRQSLGQGPEFLIYFQGTGAADDSGLPNDRFFAVRPEGSVSTLKIQRTERGDSAVYLCASSLFGGVSYEQYFGPGTRLTVT.

This clone was counted only a few times. This rearrangement joins TRBV5-5 to TRBJ2-7; 9 nucleotides match TRBD2. The germline gives CDR1 SGHKS, CDR2 YYEKEE (reference sequence). CDR3 length: 16 residues. V was clipped by 2 bases and J by 3 bases; unmatched bases: 9. CDR3 amino acids: CASSFPREGRGYEQYF. The CDR3 DNA follows: TGTGCCAGCAGCTTCCCGCGGGAGGGCCGCGGCTACGAGCAGTACTTC.

The rearrangement links TRBV6-6 to TRBJ2-5; D might be TRBD2 (5 bases). CDR1 and CDR2 from the germline V gene are MNHNY and SVGAGI (reference sequence). V lost 1 base and J 3 bases, leaving 6 bases between the germline ends. The CDR3 is 13 residues long. CDR3 protein: CASSYWREETQYF. The CDR3 region has the DNA TGTGCCAGCAGTTACTGGCGGGAAGAGACCCAGTACTTC.

The V and J genes are TRBV11-2 and TRBJ2-1; TRBD2 matches at 7 bases. The CDR3 runs 15 residues. Germline trimming cut 1 base from V and 8 bases from J; bases unmatched to any gene: 8. Germline assignment: CDR1 SGHAT and CDR2 FQNNGV. CDR3 in DNA: TGTGCCAGCAGCTTAGGTGGGCGGGAGAGCGATGAGCAGTTCTTC. Translating it yields CASSLGGRESDEQFF.

The gene calls are TRBV18 and TRBJ2-3; D is unclear. Germline lookup yields CDR1 KGHSH and CDR2 LQKENI. V shed 4 bases and J shed 2 bases, with 4 bases lying between them. The CDR3 is 12 amino acids. In DNA, the CDR3 is TGTGCCAGCTCACAATACACAGATACGCAGTATTTT. As protein: CASSQYTDTQYF.

This clone came up once. The chain couples TRBV10-1 to TRBJ1-5; possibly TRBD1 for D (6 bases). The CDR3 contains 13 residues. Trimming took off 7 bases at V and 5 bases at J, with 12 bases between the two ends. Germline V gives CDR1 WNHNN, CDR2 SYGVQD (reference sequence). In DNA form, the CDR3 reads TGCGCCAGCATCAAGGGGGTCGATCAGCCCCAGCATTTT. This gives the protein CASIKGVDQPQHF.

The rearrangement uses TRBV7-3 and TRBJ1-4; 12 bases are shared with TRBD1. This CDR3 is built from 19 residues. Germline trimming cut 2 bases from V and 3 bases from J; bases unmatched to any gene: 10. Per the germline V gene, CDR1 is SGHTA and CDR2 is FQGTGA. CDR3 DNA: TGTGCCAGCAGCTTATTGGGACAGGGGGCCGGACAAGCTAATGAAAAACTGTTTTTT. It encodes CASSLLGQGAGQANEKLFF.